The clone carrying this TCR beta chain was seen at least ten times. Antigen unknown. TCRdb processed the PCR reads anew with MiXCR; each CDR3 protein has one entry. The repertoire holds 300,000 to 400,000 distinct CDR3 sequences, with about a fifth as singletons. The data were taken from a study of molecular identifiers for immune sequencing clone quantification. The wider study: Naive CD8 RNA (roughly 18,000 or 92,000 cells) was divided into five aliquots, with four sequenced. Study-wide results and limits: Identical TCR molecules that share a barcode could lead to an underestimation of highly expanded clone sizes. Clones above 20 RNA copies contained over 99% of effector molecules and under 1% of naive molecules.

The CDR3 spans 17 residues. Trimming cost V 4 bases and J 0 bases; bases outside gene matches: 12. The chain couples TRBV12-3 or TRBV12-4 to TRBJ2-7; TRBD2 aligns across 7 bases. This clonotype originated in a human donor in good health. Some libraries in this study had Jurkat cell RNA spiked in. Material: naive CD8+ T cells from blood, with Jurkat cell RNA spiked in. The subset: FACS-sorted CD8+CD4-CCR7+CD45RA+ naive T cells. The CDR3 sequence is CASSSPGLGLSSYEQYF. The CDR3 DNA reads TGTGCCAGCAGTTCTCCCGGACTAGGGTTAAGCTCCTACGAGCAGTACTTC.